The TCR beta chain described here comes from a study of OX40 agonist ivuxolimab in advanced cancers. Study-level background: Ivuxolimab is an agonistic anti-OX40 (CD134) antibody, and patients were treated with it. Patients with prior anti-PD-1, anti-PD-L1 or anti-CTLA-4 therapy were eligible; 35% to 45% had some.

TCRdb's table, derived via immunoSEQ multiplex PCR, lists solely in-frame clones and lacks some. The repertoire has some 8,900 clones, just under 70% of them found once; the top ten carry 25% to 30%. Looked up from germline, CDR1 is SGHKS and CDR2 is YYEKEE (reference sequence). V trimming: 0 bases; J trimming: 4 bases; junction bases outside the gene matches: 6. CDR3 size: 18 residues. The sequenced sample was CD4+ or CD8+ T cells sorted from blood, obtained in a trial of the OX40 agonist ivuxolimab. The chain employs TRBV5-5 and TRBJ2-2; TRBD2 agrees at 13 bases. The origin of this receptor is an adult with an advanced solid tumor such as melanoma, head and neck, liver or kidney cancer. The CDR3 spells CASSLGLAGGPTTGELFF. The CDR3 DNA reads TGTGCCAGCAGCTTGGGACTAGCGGGGGGACCCACCACCGGGGAGCTGTTTTTT. The full variable domain, with the rest looked up from reference TRBV5-5 and TRBJ2-2, is DAGVTQSPTHLIKTRGQQVTLRCSPISGHKSVSWYQQVLGQGPQFIFQYYEKEERGRGNFPDRFSARQFPNYSSELNVNALLLGDSALYLCASSLGLAGGPTTGELFFGEGSRLTVL.